This TCR beta chain appears in the sequencing data of a study of blood T cell repertoires in COVID-19. Original processing notes: Amplifying reference gene primers gave estimates of nucleated cell counts. Here immunoSEQ multiplex PCR was the method, and the copy in TCRdb shows in-frame clones only, minus some. V, J and clone size derive from that table, while D and trimming were established from the DNA sequence. The sample lists approximately 210,000 clones; around 82% were seen once. Germline CDR1 is MNHEY and CDR2 is SVGAGI. The CDR3 runs to 13 residues. The V segment lost 6 bases and the J segment 7 bases; nucleotides outside the gene matches: 6.

The V gene is TRBV6-5, the J gene TRBJ2-1; 7 bases fit TRBD1. The sample taken for sequencing was peripheral blood. The sequence was collected from a man over 45 with active or convalescent COVID-19. CDR3 amino acids: CASRRGQGNEQFF. The CDR3 DNA sequence: TGTGCCAGCAGAAGGGGGCAGGGTAATGAGCAGTTCTTC.